This T cell receptor (beta chain) was captured by sequencing in a study of shared clonotypes between healthy human individuals. CD8 cells classed as naive were CD45RO-negative and positively selected for CCR7, excluding terminally differentiated effector memory CD45RA+ cells. Germline loops: CDR1 SEHNR, CDR2 FQNEAQ (reference sequence). The ends lost 4 bases at V and 7 bases at J; junction bases unmatched: 6. The CDR3 totals 13 residues. Here immunoSEQ multiplex PCR was the method, and the copy in TCRdb shows in-frame clones only, minus some. There are approximately 2,200,000 clones in the sample; roughly 91% occur only once, and over 1.5% lies in the top ten.

The receptor's source is a man between 18 and 35 years old in good health. Some clones in this sample may be carry-over from other donors' samples. The chain joins TRBV7-9 to TRBJ2-7, with 8 bases that match TRBD2. Sequenced material: naive CD8+ T cells from PBMCs. The CDR3 loop is CASSYGLAGEQYF. The CDR3 coding sequence is TGTGCCAGCAGCTACGGACTAGCTGGGGAGCAGTACTTC. The variable domain in full, completed from reference TRBV7-9 and TRBJ2-7, reads DTGVSQNPRHKITKRGQNVTFRCDPISEHNRLYWYRQTLGQGPEFLTYFQNEAQLEKSRLLSDRFSAERPKGSFSTLEIQRTEQGDSAMYLCASSYGLAGEQYFGPGTRLTVT.